This T cell receptor beta chain comes out of a study of shared T cell receptors in the human thymus. Trimming took 0 bases from V and 4 from J, leaving 21 bases between them. The germline V gene has CDR1 SGHTA and CDR2 FQGNSA. The CDR3 spans 18 residues. This clone occurred once. Here immunoSEQ multiplex PCR was the method, and the copy in TCRdb shows in-frame clones only, minus some. The sample carries 700,000 to 750,000 clones, 80% to 90% recorded once. The same sample was also studied in work on human thymus T cells. That source notes: The study used thymus tissue resected during corrective heart surgery. Related reports documented highly overlapping thymic repertoires among unrelated individuals.

The sample consisted of thymocytes. This receptor was taken from a girl less than two years old with a congenital heart defect. The rearrangement joins TRBV7-2 to TRBJ1-1; D is perhaps TRBD1 (6 bases). CDR3 nucleotides: TGTGCCAGCAGCTTAGCACCCCCCTGGATAGGGGGTTGCACTGAAGCTTTCTTT. Translation gives CASSLAPPWIGGCTEAFF.